This entry describes one T cell receptor (beta chain). The V gene lost 3 bases and the J gene lost 4 bases, with 15 bases spanning the gap. CDR1 is LNHDA, CDR2 SQIVND, per germline (reference sequence). The CDR3 extends over 15 amino acids. This specimen belongs to a study of blood T cell repertoires in COVID-19. Study-level background: Samples of COVID-19 (acute and convalescent) were obtained from the United States, Italy and Spain.

Repertoires were generated with immunoSEQ multiplex PCR, while TCRdb's copy carries only in-frame clones and drops some. The top ten clones hold around 7.2% of a sample with some 250,000 clones, around 81% of them seen once. The TCR originated in an elderly woman with COVID-19, enrolled during active disease. V and J are TRBV19 and TRBJ1-1, with D tentatively TRBD1 (6 bases). Sample: peripheral blood. The chain's CDR3 is CASSMVGRGPTEAFF. CDR3 in DNA: TGTGCCAGTAGTATGGTGGGCAGGGGTCCCACTGAAGCTTTCTTT.